One and the same sample provided the 23 T cell receptor beta chains below, sequenced in a study of cytomegalovirus exposure and HLA in healthy donors (dated by TCRdb to about 2017). Libraries were built with the immunoSEQ multiplex PCR assay. For the multiplex PCR, a mixture combining 60 forward primers for TCR Vbeta segments and 13 reverse primers for TCR Jbeta segments was used. In TCRdb, the immuneACCESS table is reduced to in-frame sequences with V and J assigned. These tables do not hold every clone; where another copy was compared, an unresolved V gene accounts for under half, and the others remain unexplained. In this sample's table one finds about 130,000 clones. Over 1.5% of the sample lies in the top ten. Source material: PBMCs. The receptors come from a man younger than 35 in good health and CMV-seronegative.

The chain has TRBV7-9 and TRBJ1-5; a possible D gene is TRBD1 (6 bases). Trimming removed 5 bases at V and 5 bases at J, with 13 bases between. The CDR3 has 14 amino acids. CDR1 SEHNR and CDR2 FQNEAQ come from the germline V gene (reference sequence). The CDR3 DNA follows: TGTGCCAGCAGCCTTGACAGGAATTATCAGCCCCAGCATTTT. Its translation is CASSLDRNYQPQHF.

The chain is built from TRBV7-3 and TRBJ2-2; 7 bases fit TRBD1. The V gene's germline CDR1 is SGHTA and CDR2 FQGTGA. V dropped 3 bases and J dropped 6; count of bases not matched to a gene: 10. CDR3 length: 16 residues. CDR3 sequence: CASSFTTGRIAGELFF. DNA for the CDR3: TGTGCCAGCAGCTTCACGACAGGGCGAATAGCCGGGGAGCTGTTTTTT.

The chain combines TRBV6-5 with TRBJ2-1; 7 bases are a match to TRBD1. The CDR3 sequence is 16 residues long. The junction had 8 bases not matched to a gene; V was cut back by 2 bases and J by 4 bases. Per the germline V gene, CDR1 is MNHEY and CDR2 is SVGAGI. CDR3 protein: CASSYDRAHLYNEQFF. CDR3 DNA sequence: TGTGCCAGCAGTTACGACAGGGCCCATTTATACAATGAGCAGTTCTTC.

On this clone: A junction end diverges from the germline sequence, so it may reflect a read error. V and J are TRBV7-6 and TRBJ1-5; D gene uncertain. The V gene's germline CDR1 is SGHVS and CDR2 FNYEAQ. This CDR3 is 13 amino acids long. In nucleotides, the CDR3 is TGTGCCAGCAGCTTAGTTAGCAATCAGCCCCAGCACTTT. It encodes CASSLVSNQPQHF.

This rearrangement joins TRBV7-6 to TRBJ2-5; D possibly corresponds to TRBD1 (6 bases). The V end lost 5 bases, the J end lost 7 bases, and 14 bases lay between the germline ends. There are 13 residues in the CDR3. Germline loops: CDR1 SGHVS, CDR2 FNYEAQ. The chain's CDR3 is CASSARGWGTQYF. The DNA of the CDR3 is TGTGCCAGCAGCGCTAGGGGGTGGGGGACCCAGTACTTC.

V is TRBV11-2 and J is TRBJ2-5, with D possibly TRBD1 on 5 matching bases. Trimming shortened V by 4 bases and J by 11 bases, and 20 bases separated the two germline ends. This CDR3 is built from 14 residues. The V gene's germline CDR1 is SGHAT and CDR2 FQNNGV. The CDR3 DNA reads as TGTGCCAGCAGCTCTCTTAGGGGCTCTGTGCGGCAGTACTTC. Its translation is CASSSLRGSVRQYF.

CDR3 amino acids: CASSSSRGSYEQYF. As DNA, the CDR3 is TGTGCCAGCAGTTCTAGCCGCGGCTCCTACGAGCAGTACTTC. The gene calls are TRBV25-1 and TRBJ2-7; D is possibly TRBD2 (5 bases). V was trimmed by 5 bases and J by 0 bases, leaving 11 bases between them. This CDR3 comprises 14 residues. Germline lookup yields CDR1 MGHDK and CDR2 SYGVNS.

The chain couples TRBV7-3 to TRBJ1-1, with 8 positions matching TRBD1. V trimming: 4 bases; J trimming: 9 bases; junction bases outside the gene matches: 7. This CDR3 is 13 amino acids long. Germline CDR1 is SGHTA and CDR2 is FQGTGA. CDR3 residues: CASSSDRGGKAFF. DNA for the CDR3: TGTGCCAGCAGCTCCGACAGGGGAGGAAAAGCTTTCTTT.

The rearrangement joins TRBV30 to TRBJ1-5, with a possible D match to TRBD1 (6 bases). Germline V gene data show CDR1 as GTSNPN and CDR2 as SVGIG (reference sequence). V shed 0 bases and J shed 5 bases, with 8 bases lying between them. The CDR3 runs to 13 residues. The CDR3 DNA is TGTGCCTGGAGTGTATCAGGGGATCAGCCCCAGCATTTT. Its protein is CAWSVSGDQPQHF.

The chain links TRBV27 to TRBJ1-2, with a tentative D call TRBD1 (6 bases). Germline V lookup: CDR1 MNHEY, CDR2 SMNVEV (reference sequence). V shed 7 bases and J shed 7 bases, with 16 bases lying between them. This CDR3 region has 13 residues. For the CDR3, the DNA is TGTGCCAGCACCACCGACAGGAGGTCTGGCTACACCTTC. This sequence encodes CASTTDRRSGYTF.

The J gene is TRBJ2-3, the V gene TRBV9, with a tentative D call TRBD2 (5 bases). The V gene's germline CDR1 is SGDLS and CDR2 YYNGEE. CDR3 size: 15 residues. The V end was cut by 0 bases, the J end by 0 bases, with 8 bases between. CDR3 bases: TGTGCCAGCAGCGTAGAGGAGGCTAGCACAGATACGCAGTATTTT. Translated, it gives CASSVEEASTDTQYF.

The J gene is TRBJ2-5, the V gene TRBV11-1; 7 positions match TRBD1. The J call may be mistaken, given a closer DNA end match to TRBJ2-7. Germline CDR1 SGHAT, CDR2 FQDESV (reference sequence). The CDR3 has 16 residues. DNA of the CDR3: TGTGCCAGCAGCTTTACCGGGACAGAGAGCTCCTACGAGCAGTACTTC. Translating it yields CASSFTGTESSYEQYF.

The V gene is TRBV6-1, the J gene TRBJ1-5, with 10 bases aligning to TRBD1. CDR1 and CDR2 from the germline V gene are MNHNS and SASEGT. This CDR3 spans 16 amino acids. V was pared by 4 bases and J by 1 base, with 4 bases of the junction left unmatched. CDR3 protein: CASSADRGYSNQPQHF. Written as DNA, the CDR3 is TGTGCCAGCAGTGCGGACAGGGGGTACAGCAATCAGCCCCAGCATTTT.

The chain couples TRBV6-5 to TRBJ1-1; D ambiguous. Germline V gene sequence: CDR1 MNHEY, CDR2 SVGAGI. CDR3 length: 13 residues. With 2 bases removed from V and 7 bases from J, the gap between germline ends came to 11 bases. CDR3 nucleotide sequence: TGTGCCAGCAGTTACGCGGCATCCATTGAAGCTTTCTTT. As protein: CASSYAASIEAFF.

The CDR3 here is CASSPLGEGRGTEAFF. CDR3 in DNA: TGTGCCAGCAGCCCTCTTGGTGAAGGGCGGGGCACTGAAGCTTTCTTT. J is TRBJ1-1 and V is TRBV4-2; the D is unclear. Germline CDR1 LGHNA, CDR2 YNFKEQ. The CDR3 is 16 residues long. The V end was cut by 4 bases, the J end by 4 bases, with 19 bases between.

The chain is built from TRBV4-3 and TRBJ2-7; 9 nucleotides match TRBD2. This CDR3 region has 16 residues. Germline loops: CDR1 LGHNA, CDR2 YSLEER. Trimming took 4 bases from V and 4 from J; bases not matched to a gene: 11. The CDR3 bases are TGCGCCAGCAGCCGAGGGAGCGCGGGGGGGCCTTACGAGCAGTACTTC. Residues: CASSRGSAGGPYEQYF.

The rearrangement joins TRBV9 to TRBJ2-3, with TRBD2 matching 9 bases. Losses at the gene ends were 0 bases for V and 3 bases for J; bases not matched to a gene: 5. CDR3 length: 16 amino acids. Germline CDR1 and CDR2: SGDLS and YYNGEE. The DNA of the CDR3 is TGTGCCAGCAGCGTAGGGTTTAGCGGGAGTACAGATACGCAGTATTTT. Residues: CASSVGFSGSTDTQYF.

The CDR3 region is CAISTGGADYGYTF. The CDR3 nucleotides are TGTGCCATCAGTACAGGGGGCGCGGACTATGGCTACACCTTC. The V gene is TRBV10-3, the J gene TRBJ1-2; 9 bases agree with TRBD1. CDR1 ENHRY and CDR2 SYGVKD come from the germline V gene. The CDR3 has 14 residues. Losses at the gene ends were 5 bases for V and 3 bases for J; bases not matched to a gene: 4.

This chain connects TRBV18 to TRBJ2-3; 7 bases are shared with TRBD1. V shed 6 bases, J shed 2 bases, and the junction held 5 bases outside the gene matches. Looked up from germline, CDR1 is KGHSH and CDR2 is LQKENI. The CDR3 is made up of 14 amino acids. The CDR3 DNA is TGTGCCAGCTCTGTGGGACAGACCACAGATACGCAGTATTTT. This codes for CASSVGQTTDTQYF.

As for this clone: Here the CDR3 omits its conserved ending phenylalanine or tryptophan, so a read error is the likely source. This sequence joins TRBV4-2 and TRBJ2-7; 11 bases map to TRBD2. Germline V lookup: CDR1 LGHNA, CDR2 YNFKEQ. The CDR3 consists of 17 residues. The J segment lost 0 bases and the V segment lost 4 bases, leaving 8 bases of the junction unmatched. This chain's CDR3 is CASSRNPGTSGSYEQYL. CDR3 sequence (DNA): TGTGCCAGCAGCCGAAATCCCGGGACTAGCGGCTCCTACGAGCAGTACCTC.

The J gene is TRBJ2-7, the V gene TRBV4-2; D gene unclear. The CDR3 covers 11 residues. Germline V lookup: CDR1 LGHNA, CDR2 YNFKEQ. Trimming pared 0 bases from V and 6 bases from J, leaving 3 bases between. In DNA form, the CDR3 reads TGTGCCAGCAGCCAAGACAGCGAGCAGTACTTC. The encoded protein is CASSQDSEQYF.

J is TRBJ1-2 and V is TRBV10-3, with TRBD1 matching 9 bases. Germline CDR1 ENHRY, CDR2 SYGVKD. The V and J ends lost 5 bases and 2 bases, in that order; junction bases with no gene match: 6. CDR3 length: 15 residues. CDR3 sequence reads: CAISLDRGANYGYTF. CDR3 in DNA: TGTGCCATCAGTCTGGACAGGGGCGCAAACTATGGCTACACCTTC.

This chain links TRBV27 with TRBJ2-1; 8 bases are a match to TRBD2. Germline lookup yields CDR1 MNHEY and CDR2 SMNVEV (reference sequence). This CDR3 is 16 amino acids long. V lost 1 base to trimming and J lost 0 bases; unmatched junction nucleotides: 2. The CDR3 loop reads CASSLWTSISYNEQFF. The CDR3 DNA follows: TGTGCCAGCAGTTTATGGACTAGCATCTCCTACAATGAGCAGTTCTTC.